The rows below give T cell receptor beta chains drawn from one sample of a study of vaccination and CD4 T cells after COVID-19. The antigens these receptors bind are not known. One entry per CDR3 protein results from TCRdb running MiXCR on the PCR reads. Here the sample spans 15,000 to 20,000 distinct CDR3 sequences, around 48% being singletons. The sequenced material came from CD4+ T cells from blood, cultured in vitro. The receptor set was obtained from a human donor who had recovered from COVID-19. The CDR3 runs from the conserved cysteine through the conserved F or W. A D gene is named only where the DNA matches it firmly. The size field is filled for only some rows; it gives once, few, many or a size class.

abundance,j_gene,d_gene,v_gene,CDR3aa,CDR3nt
-,TRBJ2-7,-,TRBV7-6,CASSLNGASYEQYF,TGTGCCAGCAGCTTGAACGGAGCCTCCTACGAGCAGTACTTC
-,TRBJ2-2,-,TRBV2,CASLLTANTGELFF,TGTGCCAGCCTTTTGACAGCGAACACCGGGGAGCTGTTTTTT
-,TRBJ1-2,TRBD1,TRBV18,CASSQNDRGRGYTF,TGTGCCAGCTCACAAAATGACAGGGGAAGGGGCTACACCTTC
-,TRBJ2-5,-,TRBV5-1,CASSSGTPSLETQYF,TGCGCCAGCAGTTCCGGGACCCCATCTCTTGAGACCCAGTACTTC
-,TRBJ2-6,TRBD1,TRBV7-6,CASRPRDRYSKTYSGANVLTF,TGTGCTAGCAGACCACGGGACAGGTACTCCAAGACATACTCTGGGGCCAACGTCCTGACTTTC
few,TRBJ2-7,-,TRBV7-9,CASSLAGTYEQYF,TGTGCCAGCAGCTTAGCGGGGACCTACGAGCAGTACTTC
-,TRBJ1-6,-,TRBV6-1,CASSEQSSYNSPLHF,TGTGCCAGCAGCGAGCAGAGCTCCTATAATTCACCCCTCCACTTT
few,TRBJ1-5,TRBD1,TRBV7-2,CASSLAGTVIGNQPQHF,TGTGCCAGCAGCTTAGCCGGGACAGTTATCGGCAATCAGCCCCAGCATTTT
few,TRBJ2-7,TRBD2,TRBV20-1,CSARDAASGSYEQYF,TGCAGTGCTAGAGATGCGGCTAGCGGTTCCTACGAGCAGTACTTC
few,TRBJ1-5,-,TRBV10-3,CAISESEGRGPQHF,TGTGCCATCAGTGAGTCCGAGGGGCGCGGGCCCCAGCATTTT
-,TRBJ1-1,-,TRBV5-1,CASSYGHDTEAFF,TGCGCCAGCAGCTATGGACATGACACTGAAGCTTTCTTT
few,TRBJ1-5,-,TRBV19,CASSPSRVGQPQHF,TGTGCCAGTAGTCCCTCTAGGGTCGGACAGCCCCAGCATTTT
-,TRBJ1-2,-,TRBV20-1,CSARETGARGYTF,TGCAGTGCTAGAGAGACAGGTGCTCGGGGCTACACCTTC
few,TRBJ1-5,-,TRBV24-1,CATSDRNQPQHF,TGTGCCACCAGTGACCGCAATCAGCCCCAGCATTTT
-,TRBJ1-1,-,TRBV27,CASSLQRNTEAFF,TGTGCCAGCAGTTTACAGAGGAACACTGAAGCTTTCTTT
few,TRBJ2-7,TRBD2,TRBV20-1,CSATRLAAPYEQYF,TGCAGTGCAACACGACTAGCGGCGCCTTACGAGCAGTACTTC
-,TRBJ1-5,TRBD1,TRBV19,CASSGTDSNQPQHF,TGTGCCAGTAGTGGGACAGATAGCAATCAGCCCCAGCATTTT
-,TRBJ1-1,-,TRBV7-3,CASSLGRLNTEAFF,TGTGCCAGCAGCTTGGGCAGGTTGAACACTGAAGCTTTCTTT
-,TRBJ1-1,-,TRBV7-2,CASSLSRDGIVAFF,TGTGCCAGCAGCTTAAGCAGGGACGGTATCGTTGCTTTCTTT
few,TRBJ2-2,-,TRBV6-2/TRBV6-3,CASSEREYTGELFF,TGTGCCAGCTCAGAACGGGAGTATACCGGGGAGCTGTTTTTT
-,TRBJ2-2,-,TRBV7-2,CASSRDSRTGELFF,TGTGCCAGCAGCCGGGACTCTAGGACCGGGGAGCTGTTTTTT
-,TRBJ2-6,-,TRBV10-3,CAISRGHSLNSGANVLTF,TGTGCCATCAGCCGAGGACACTCCCTAAACTCTGGGGCCAACGTCCTGACTTTC
few,TRBJ1-2,TRBD1,TRBV6-1,CASRGTGGAPYYGYTF,TGTGCCAGCAGAGGGACAGGGGGCGCGCCCTACTATGGCTACACCTTC
-,TRBJ1-4,-,TRBV7-2,CASSLASTANEKLFF,TGTGCCAGCAGCTTAGCCTCGACTGCGAATGAAAAACTGTTTTTT
-,TRBJ1-1,-,TRBV7-2,CASSLGRANTEAFF,TGTGCCAGCAGCTTAGGGCGGGCGAACACTGAAGCTTTCTTT
-,TRBJ1-1,TRBD1,TRBV5-6,CASSWGDRTNTEAFF,TGTGCCAGCAGCTGGGGGGACAGGACGAACACTGAAGCTTTCTTT
-,TRBJ1-1,-,TRBV7-2,CASSLRRWNTEAFF,TGTGCCAGCAGCTTAAGGCGCTGGAACACTGAAGCTTTCTTT
-,TRBJ1-2,-,TRBV23-1,CASTNQTSMYLCASRPPSNYGYTF,-
-,TRBJ2-5,-,TRBV20-1,CSARVGEAGETQYF,TGCAGTGCTAGAGTTGGGGAAGCGGGAGAGACCCAGTACTTC
few,TRBJ2-7,-,TRBV20-1,CSALRGYSYEQYF,TGCAGTGCCTTAAGGGGGTACTCCTACGAGCAGTACTTC
-,TRBJ2-7,-,TRBV7-2,CASSFDPRYEQYF,TGTGCCAGCAGCTTCGATCCTAGATACGAGCAGTACTTC
-,TRBJ2-7,-,TRBV7-2,CASSSRDGMYEQYF,TGTGCCAGCAGCTCCCGCGACGGGATGTACGAGCAGTACTTC
-,TRBJ2-7,-,TRBV28,CASSLDRGSLSYEQYF,TGTGCCAGCAGTTTAGACCGAGGGTCCCTTAGCTACGAGCAGTACTTC
few,TRBJ2-2,-,TRBV7-2,CASSYWVNTGELFF,TGTGCCAGCAGCTATTGGGTGAACACCGGGGAGCTGTTTTTT
few,TRBJ2-3,-,TRBV7-2,CASSLADTQYF,TGTGCCAGCAGCTTAGCTGATACGCAGTATTTT
-,TRBJ1-1,-,TRBV12-5,CASGLAGALEKAFF,TGTGCTAGTGGGTTGGCTGGTGCCCTGGAGAAAGCTTTCTTT
-,TRBJ2-7,-,TRBV11-2,CASSLDRGRGNEQYF,TGTGCCAGCAGCTTAGATCGTGGCAGGGGCAACGAGCAGTACTTC
few,TRBJ2-1,-,TRBV7-2,CASSLLVSLSEQFF,TGTGCCAGCAGCTTATTGGTATCCCTCAGTGAGCAGTTCTTC
few,TRBJ2-7,-,TRBV20-1,CSAPTRGTYEQYF,TGCAGTGCCCCCACGAGGGGAACCTACGAGCAGTACTTC
-,TRBJ2-3,-,TRBV12-5,CASGGGGGTDTQYF,TGTGCTAGTGGGGGGGGCGGTGGAACAGATACGCAGTATTTT
few,TRBJ1-1,-,TRBV6-2/TRBV6-3,CATSTGIVAFF,TGTGCCACCTCTACGGGGATAGTGGCTTTCTTT
-,TRBJ1-2,-,TRBV4-2,CASSQDLGDYGYTF,TGTGCCAGCAGCCAAGATCTAGGGGACTATGGCTACACCTTC
-,TRBJ2-7,-,TRBV7-2,CASSLGVGGYEQYF,TGTGCCAGCAGCTTAGGGGTTGGGGGCTACGAGCAGTACTTC
-,TRBJ1-5,-,TRBV12-3/TRBV12-4,CASSRGDSNQPQHF,TGTGCCAGCAGTCGCGGGGATAGCAATCAGCCCCAGCATTTT
once,TRBJ2-1,TRBD2,TRBV10-3,CAISERGVTSGINEQFF,TGTGCCATCAGTGAGAGAGGGGTGACTAGCGGGATAAATGAGCAGTTCTTC
-,TRBJ1-1,TRBD1,TRBV18,CASSLAGGKTEAFF,TGTGCCAGCTCACTGGCAGGGGGAAAAACTGAAGCTTTCTTT
few,TRBJ1-3,TRBD1,TRBV7-2,CASSQTGHSGNTIYF,TGTGCCAGCAGCCAGACAGGGCACTCTGGAAACACCATATATTTT
few,TRBJ2-5,TRBD1,TRBV6-2/TRBV6-3,CASSGIRQGGYQETQYF,TGTGCCAGCAGTGGGATTCGACAGGGGGGGTACCAAGAGACCCAGTACTTC
few,TRBJ2-7,TRBD2,TRBV20-1,CSASFWVGRAYEQYF,TGCAGTGCTAGTTTTTGGGTAGGGAGGGCCTACGAGCAGTACTTC
-,TRBJ2-1,-,TRBV20-1,CSAPRGGSSYNEQFF,TGCAGTGCCCCCCGAGGGGGAAGCTCCTACAATGAGCAGTTCTTC
-,TRBJ2-3,-,TRBV6-1,CASRSDTTDTQYF,TGTGCCAGCAGATCAGATACCACAGATACGCAGTATTTT
-,TRBJ2-1,TRBD1,TRBV7-9,CASSPDRVGLDEQFF,TGTGCCAGCAGCCCGGACAGGGTGGGTCTCGATGAGCAGTTCTTC
-,TRBJ1-5,-,TRBV2,CASTEDSNQPQHF,TGTGCCAGCACCGAGGACAGCAATCAGCCCCAGCATTTT